This T cell receptor beta chain was retrieved from a study of CD8 T cell repertoires and HIV-1 epitope variants. On the study more broadly: The baseline condition was 1M T cells left uncultured.

Produced via immunoSEQ multiplex PCR; TCRdb's table is partial and in-frame only. The repertoire holds some 100,000 clones, with more than 65% as singletons. V lost 4 bases and J 0 bases, leaving 13 bases between the germline ends. Germline assignment: CDR1 MNHEY and CDR2 SMNVEV (reference sequence). This CDR3 region has 15 residues. Overall study findings and caveats: Only beta chains were identified, marking proliferation to antigen, not function.

On this clone: Its matching antigen is unknown.

The TCR sequence derives from a male donor with HIV. The sequenced sample consisted of uncultured baseline CD8+ T cells from peripheral blood mononuclear cells (PBMCs). The V and J genes are TRBV27 and TRBJ2-7; maybe TRBD1 (5 bases). The DNA of the CDR3 is TGTGCCAGCAGTTCCAGGGTGACAAGCTCCTACGAGCAGTACTTC. The encoded protein is CASSSRVTSSYEQYF.